These 20 T cell receptor beta chains were all obtained from the same sample, sequenced in a study of shared clonotypes between healthy human individuals. The assay was immunoSEQ multiplex PCR, and TCRdb's table has in-frame clones only and misses some. The sample lists about 990,000 clones, 75% to 80% occurring once. The sample consisted of memory CD4+ T cells from PBMCs. Subset reported: CD45RA-negative fraction. The source of these receptors is a man younger than 35 in good health. Some clones in this sample may be carry-over from other donors' samples.

The gene calls are TRBV5-4 and TRBJ2-5; perhaps TRBD2 as D (5 bases). The length of the CDR3 is 14 residues. Germline V lookup: CDR1 SGHNT, CDR2 YYREEE (reference sequence). V was cut by 3 bases and J by 4 bases, with 13 bases left in between. Here the CDR3 reads CASSSRLEGETQYF. The CDR3 DNA reads TGTGCCAGCAGCTCCAGACTTGAGGGAGAGACCCAGTACTTC.

The V call is TRBV27, the J call TRBJ1-3, with a possible D match to TRBD1 (6 bases). CDR3 length: 24 amino acids. Per germline, CDR1 MNHEY and CDR2 SMNVEV (reference sequence). V was clipped by 2 bases and J by 0 bases, with 35 bases between them. The CDR3 DNA reads TGTGCCAGCAGTTTACCCTACCCCTACATCCGGGACATTTGTCTATGGAGCTCTGGAAACACCATATATTTT. Translation gives CASSLPYPYIRDICLWSSGNTIYF.

J is TRBJ2-4 and V is TRBV5-1; perhaps TRBD2 as D (6 bases). The CDR3 loop spans 15 amino acids. V was cut by 0 bases and J by 6 bases, with 13 bases left in between. Germline V gene lookup returns CDR1 SGHRS and CDR2 YFSETQ. The CDR3 region is CASSLAVAGLNIQYF. In nucleotides, the CDR3 is TGCGCCAGCAGCTTGGCCGTTGCGGGGTTAAACATTCAGTACTTC.

Regarding this clone: A clone one base away is much larger, so this may be a read error. The V and J genes are TRBV7-9 and TRBJ1-2; D ambiguous. The V gene lost 3 bases and the J gene lost 2 bases, with 4 bases spanning the gap. In germline, CDR1 is SEHNR, CDR2 FQNEAQ (reference sequence). The CDR3 is 12 residues long. The CDR3 DNA reads TGTGCCAGCAGCTTGGACAACTATGGCTACACCTTC. This gives the protein CASSLDNYGYTF.

This chain uses TRBV9 with TRBJ1-2; D not resolved. In germline, CDR1 is SGDLS, CDR2 YYNGEE. The CDR3 extends over 14 amino acids. V was clipped by 0 bases and J by 8 bases, with 14 bases between them. In DNA, the CDR3 is TGTGCCAGCAGCGTAGGTCACGGGGTTGGCGGCTACACCTTC. Its protein product is CASSVGHGVGGYTF.

V and J are TRBV2 and TRBJ2-7, with D possibly matching TRBD2 (5 bases). The V end lost 6 bases, the J end lost 3 bases, and 18 bases lay between the germline ends. The CDR3 totals 15 residues. In germline, CDR1 is SNHLY, CDR2 FYNNEI. The CDR3 sequence is CASRHGDPDLYEQYF. The CDR3 coding sequence is TGTGCCAGCAGGCACGGGGATCCAGACCTCTACGAGCAGTACTTC.

The chain couples TRBV14 to TRBJ2-2; 7 positions agree with TRBD1. The CDR3 length is 15 residues. Losses at the gene ends were 2 bases for V and 8 bases for J; bases not matched to a gene: 8. Germline V CDR1 and CDR2: SGHDN, FVKESK. The CDR3 nucleotides are TGTGCCAGCAGCCAACTAGGACAGGTGGCGGGGGAGCTGTTTTTT. Translated: CASSQLGQVAGELFF.

This clone has only a few counts. This sequence joins TRBV14 and TRBJ1-2; no reliable D call. CDR1 and CDR2 from the germline V gene are SGHDN and FVKESK. This CDR3 spans 13 amino acids. V lost 4 bases and J lost 8, with 14 bases in between. In nucleotides, the CDR3 is TGTGCCAGCAGCCCCGGGCCCGGTTGGGGCTACACCTTC. This encodes CASSPGPGWGYTF.

This clone came up once. V is TRBV11-2 and J is TRBJ2-5; D unresolved. CDR3 length: 14 amino acids. Germline assignment: CDR1 SGHAT and CDR2 FQNNGV. V was trimmed by 1 base and J by 2 bases, leaving 8 bases between them. The CDR3 region has the DNA TGTGCCAGCAGCTTAGTCCCAGCACAAGAGACCCAGTACTTC. Translating it yields CASSLVPAQETQYF. Variable domain in full (rest from reference TRBV11-2 and TRBJ2-5): EAGVAQSPRYKIIEKRQSVAFWCNPISGHATLYWYQQILGQGPKLLIQFQNNGVVDDSQLPKDRFSAERLKGVDSTLKIQPAKLEDSAVYLCASSLVPAQETQYFGPGTRLLVL.

For this clone: Distinct nucleotide sequences in the sample also encode this CDR3. The J gene is TRBJ2-7, the V gene TRBV6-5, with D perhaps matching TRBD1 (6 bases). The length of the CDR3 is 12 residues. With 5 bases removed from V and 4 bases from J, the gap between germline ends came to 9 bases. Germline V lookup: CDR1 MNHEY, CDR2 SVGAGI. The CDR3 DNA sequence: TGTGCCAGCAGTACAGGGTCTTACGAGCAGTACTTC. It yields the protein CASSTGSYEQYF.

J is TRBJ1-2 and V is TRBV23-1, with D tentatively TRBD1 (5 bases). TRBV23-1 is filed as an ORF, its function uncertain. V was clipped by 10 bases and J by 5 bases, with 23 bases between them. This CDR3 contains 15 residues. CDR3 in DNA: TGCGCCAACTCGCCCCGGTCGGGGGAAGAGTATGGCTACACCTTC. Protein: CANSPRSGEEYGYTF.

J is TRBJ1-1 and V is TRBV7-7; no firm D call. The CDR3 has 13 residues. Trimming left V 6 bases short and J 3 bases short, with 11 bases between. Germline V gene data show CDR1 as SSHAT and CDR2 as FNYEAQ (reference sequence). The CDR3 is CASSFGVDTEAFF. CDR3 nucleotide sequence: TGTGCCAGCAGTTTTGGTGTGGACACTGAAGCTTTCTTT.

The chain couples TRBV18 to TRBJ2-6; D call uncertain. V lost 0 bases to trimming and J lost 1 base, with 4 bases between them. CDR1 is KGHSH and CDR2 is LQKENI in the germline V gene. This CDR3 comprises 15 residues. The CDR3 spells CASSPPVSGANVLTF. The CDR3 bases are TGTGCCAGCTCACCACCCGTATCTGGGGCCAACGTCCTGACTTTC. The full variable domain, completed using reference TRBV18 and TRBJ2-6, is NAGVMQNPRHLVRRRGQEARLRCSPMKGHSHVYWYRQLPEEGLKFMVYLQKENIIDESGMPKERFSAEFPKEGPSILRIQQVVRGDSAAYFCASSPPVSGANVLTFGAGSRLTVL.

This chain links TRBV7-9 with TRBJ2-1; no clear D. Germline V gene sequence: CDR1 SEHNR, CDR2 FQNEAQ (reference sequence). The CDR3 length is 12 residues. The V end lost 5 bases, the J end lost 9 bases, and 11 bases lay between the germline ends. CDR3 loop: CASSQKLGEQFF. CDR3 bases: TGTGCCAGCAGCCAAAAGTTGGGTGAGCAGTTCTTC.

CDR3 protein: CSDRGRTEAFF. CDR3 DNA sequence: TGCAGCGACCGAGGGAGGACTGAAGCTTTCTTT. The gene calls are TRBV29-1 and TRBJ1-1; D not resolved. The CDR3 contains 11 residues. Trimming took off 7 bases at V and 5 bases at J, with 11 bases between the two ends. Germline V gene data show CDR1 as SQVTM and CDR2 as ANQGSEA.

V usage is TRBV30 and J usage is TRBJ1-1; D not certain. Trimming removed 4 bases at V and 5 bases at J, with 14 bases between. The germline gives CDR1 GTSNPN, CDR2 SVGIG (reference sequence). This CDR3 contains 13 residues. The CDR3 sequence is CAWNGALGTEAFF. The CDR3 coding sequence is TGTGCCTGGAATGGTGCCCTAGGGACTGAAGCTTTCTTT.

This clone was seen more than once but under ten times. The chain is built from TRBV30 and TRBJ2-7; a possible D gene is TRBD1 (5 bases). Germline CDR1 is GTSNPN and CDR2 is SVGIG (reference sequence). V lost 8 bases, J lost 7 bases, and 21 bases lay in between. This CDR3 region has 13 residues. This CDR3 is CAGCRQGMPEQYF. CDR3 coding DNA: TGTGCCGGTTGTCGGCAGGGTATGCCGGAGCAGTACTTC.

V usage is TRBV2 and J usage is TRBJ2-7; TRBD2 matches at 14 bases. The J segment lost 0 bases and the V segment lost 6 bases, leaving 13 bases of the junction unmatched. Germline V lookup: CDR1 SNHLY, CDR2 FYNNEI. The CDR3 is 19 amino acids. CDR3 protein: CASSATLGLAGAFSYEQYF. The CDR3 DNA follows: TGTGCCAGCAGCGCAACGTTGGGACTAGCGGGAGCCTTCTCCTACGAGCAGTACTTC.

The V and J genes are TRBV5-1 and TRBJ2-3, with D possibly being TRBD1 (5 bases). In germline, CDR1 is SGHRS, CDR2 YFSETQ. Trimming stripped 5 bases from V and 0 bases from J, with 13 bases between. This CDR3 is built from 15 residues. The CDR3 sequence is CASRDTPFSTDTQYF. The DNA of the CDR3 is TGCGCCAGCAGGGACACTCCATTTAGCACAGATACGCAGTATTTT.

The V gene is TRBV18, the J gene TRBJ1-5; D may be TRBD1 (5 bases). Germline CDR1 reads KGHSH; CDR2 reads LQKENI. V was trimmed by 2 bases and J by 3 bases, leaving 11 bases between them. The CDR3 has 15 amino acids. The DNA of the CDR3 is TGTGCCAGCTCACCAAAAGGGGCCATCAATCAGCCCCAGCATTTT. It specifies CASSPKGAINQPQHF.